What follows is one TCR beta chain and its context. Germline V gene data show CDR1 as MGHRA and CDR2 as YSYEKL. The V end was cut by 4 bases, the J end by 6 bases, with 13 bases between. CDR3 size: 15 residues. The repertoire was sequenced with immunoSEQ multiplex PCR; TCRdb's copy has only in-frame clones and lacks some. The profile covers around 35,000 clones, with 55% to 80% appearing a single time and approximately 1.6% taken by the ten largest. The entry originates in a study of STAT5B mutations in CD4+ large granular lymphocyte leukemia. This sequence originates from a human donor in good health. The chain carries TRBV4-1 and TRBJ1-6; no reliable D call. The specimen was CD4+ T cells from blood buffy coats. As DNA, the CDR3 is TGCGCCAGCAGCCGAGGGTGGGAGGCTAATTCACCCCTCCACTTT. This sequence encodes CASSRGWEANSPLHF.